This T cell receptor beta chain appears in the sequencing data of a study of T cell responses to AZD1222 COVID-19 vaccine. General study findings and limits: Clonal diversity may have been underestimated, and the donors were mostly white British, with more females than males. Unmutated regions of variants are reportedly targeted by nearly half of spike-specific TCRs.

To note about this clone: No antigen is known for it.

Repertoires were generated with immunoSEQ multiplex PCR, while TCRdb's copy carries only in-frame clones and drops some. The sample records about 160,000 clones, 75% to 90% being singletons. Germline CDR1 reads SGHDT; CDR2 reads YYEEEE. V lost 0 bases and J lost 5, with 14 bases in between. This CDR3 has 15 amino acids. This clonotype originated in an adult in good health. The chain has TRBV5-6 and TRBJ1-1, with D unclear. The sequencing here drew on peripheral blood, taken on day 0 of AZD1222 vaccination. The chain's CDR3 is CASSLVGKGLTEAFF. In nucleotides, the CDR3 is TGTGCCAGCAGCTTGGTCGGAAAAGGGCTAACTGAAGCTTTCTTT.